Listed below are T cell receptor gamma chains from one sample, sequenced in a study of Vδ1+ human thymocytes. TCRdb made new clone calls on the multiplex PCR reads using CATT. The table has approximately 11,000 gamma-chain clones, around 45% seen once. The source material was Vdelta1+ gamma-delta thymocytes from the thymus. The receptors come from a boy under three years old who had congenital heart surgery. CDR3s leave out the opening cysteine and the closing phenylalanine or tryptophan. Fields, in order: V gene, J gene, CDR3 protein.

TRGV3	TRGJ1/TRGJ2	ATWDRSWYYKKL
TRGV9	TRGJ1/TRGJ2	ALWEVHYYKKL
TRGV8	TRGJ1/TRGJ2	ATWVSYKKL
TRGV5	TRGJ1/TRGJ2	ATGDSGYKKL
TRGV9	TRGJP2	ALWEAARIDWIKT
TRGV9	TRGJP	ALWEGVPQELGKKIKV
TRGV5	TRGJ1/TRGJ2	ATWDRPSGKL
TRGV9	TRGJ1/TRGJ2	ALWEVQRHKKL
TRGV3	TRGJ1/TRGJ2	ATWDRVSGCYKKL
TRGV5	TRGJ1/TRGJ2	ATWDRQDYYKKL
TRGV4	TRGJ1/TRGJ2	ATWDRNYYMKL
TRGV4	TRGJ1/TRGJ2	ATWAGGYKKL
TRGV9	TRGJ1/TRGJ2	ALWEVKYYKKL
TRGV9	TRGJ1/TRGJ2	ALWEVRSGIYYKKL
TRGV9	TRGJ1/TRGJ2	ALWEDMTYKKL
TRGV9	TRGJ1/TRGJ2	ALWEVMNYYKKL
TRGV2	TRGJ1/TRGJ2	ATWDGLGYKKL
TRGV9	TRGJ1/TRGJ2	ALWEVREEEKL
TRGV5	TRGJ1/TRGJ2	ATWDRRKKRYYKKL
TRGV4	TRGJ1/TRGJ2	ATWVTNYYKKL
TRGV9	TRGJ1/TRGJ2	ALWVNYYKKL
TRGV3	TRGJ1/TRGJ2	ATWDRRYKKL
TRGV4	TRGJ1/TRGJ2	ATWDGLRYKKL
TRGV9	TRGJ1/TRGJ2	ALWEIPNYYKKL
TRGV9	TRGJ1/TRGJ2	ALWDQRGYKKL
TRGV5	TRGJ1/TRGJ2	ATWDLQRFYYKKL
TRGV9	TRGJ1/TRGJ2	ALWEVVRYYKKL
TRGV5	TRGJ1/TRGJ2	ATWDRRGNYKKL
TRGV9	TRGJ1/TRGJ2	ALWEATHKKL
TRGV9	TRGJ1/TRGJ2	ASLPPSPYYKKL
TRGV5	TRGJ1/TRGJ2	ATWDHPYKKL
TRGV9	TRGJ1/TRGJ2	ALWEVIHYKKL
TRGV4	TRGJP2	ATWESDRDWIKT
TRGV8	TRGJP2	ATWDNSSDWIKT
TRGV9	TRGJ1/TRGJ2	ALWAKKL
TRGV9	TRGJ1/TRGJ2	ALWESVYYKKL
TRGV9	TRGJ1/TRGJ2	ASFYYKKL
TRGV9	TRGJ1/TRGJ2	ALWELGNYYKKL
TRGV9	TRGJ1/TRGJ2	ALWEEGDYKKL
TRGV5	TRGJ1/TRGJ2	ATWDGLYYKKL
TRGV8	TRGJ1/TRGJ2	ATWDNYKKL
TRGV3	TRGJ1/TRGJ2	ATWGGYYKKL
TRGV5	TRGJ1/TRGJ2	ATWDRRNYKKL
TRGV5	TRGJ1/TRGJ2	ATWDRLGKKL
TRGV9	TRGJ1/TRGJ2	ALWEVQSKKL
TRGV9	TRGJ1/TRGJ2	AMWEVHWKKL
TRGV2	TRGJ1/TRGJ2	ATWDPGAYKKL
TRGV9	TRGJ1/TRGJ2	ALWEAAYKKL
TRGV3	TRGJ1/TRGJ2	ATWDSGRYKKL
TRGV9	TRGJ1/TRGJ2	ALWEVTSGKKL
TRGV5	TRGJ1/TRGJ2	ATWDAPGRKL
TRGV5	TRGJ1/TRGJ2	ATWDRGYYKKL
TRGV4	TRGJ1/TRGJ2	ATWDGDYYKKL
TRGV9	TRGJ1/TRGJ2	ALWDPNGHKKL
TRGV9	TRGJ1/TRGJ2	ALWEWDGKL
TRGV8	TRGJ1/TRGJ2	ATWDHDHKKL
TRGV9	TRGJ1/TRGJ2	ALREVPNYYKKL
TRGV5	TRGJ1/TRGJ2	ATWGNYYKKL
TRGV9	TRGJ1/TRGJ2	ALWEERYYYKKL
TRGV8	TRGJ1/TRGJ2	ATWVSKKL